A single sample gave rise to the 5 T cell receptor beta chains below, sequenced in a study of preoperative IRX-2 immunotherapy in early breast cancer. Treatment in this sample: preoperative locoregional IRX-2 cytokine immunotherapy. Profiled with immunoSEQ multiplex PCR; TCRdb holds only in-frame clones, not every one. This sample carries 30,000 to 45,000 clones, around 82% of them seen once, and the ten largest clones take nearly 1.5%. The sequencing used lymph node tissue, collected after IRX-2 immunotherapy. The source is a human donor with breast cancer.

The chain combines TRBV6-8 with TRBJ2-6; 10 positions match TRBD1. Germline CDR1 reads MNHGY; CDR2 reads SAAAGT. The CDR3 is made up of 18 amino acids. The ends lost 2 bases at V and 2 bases at J; junction bases unmatched: 6. The CDR3 here is CASSYVRDRGTGANVLTF. In DNA, the CDR3 is TGTGCCAGCAGTTACGTCAGGGACAGGGGAACTGGGGCCAACGTCCTGACTTTC.

The gene calls are TRBV19 and TRBJ2-2; 14 positions agree with TRBD2. Germline V gene lookup returns CDR1 LNHDA and CDR2 SQIVND (reference sequence). Losses at the gene ends were 9 bases for V and 7 bases for J; bases not matched to a gene: 10. CDR3 length: 16 amino acids. CDR3 sequence (DNA): TGTGCCAGCGGGACTAGCGGGGGCCCCCGGGTCGGGGAGCTGTTTTTT. Its protein is CASGTSGGPRVGELFF.

This clone appeared once. Here the CDR3 DNA reads TGTGCCAGCAGCTTGCCCGGGACAGGCCCTCTGGCCTATGGCTACACCTTC. This codes for CASSLPGTGPLAYGYTF. V usage is TRBV11-3 and J usage is TRBJ1-2; 8 bases align to TRBD1. CDR1 is SGHNT and CDR2 is YENEEA in the germline V gene. J lost 4 bases, V lost 3 bases, and 13 bases had no gene match. The CDR3 has 17 residues.

The gene calls are TRBV6-8 and TRBJ1-1; D is uncertain. Trimming removed 8 bases from V and 1 base from J, with 11 bases in between. CDR1 is MNHGY and CDR2 is SAAAGT in the germline V gene. The CDR3 sequence is 13 residues long. The DNA for the CDR3 is TGTGCCAGCCAGCGGACTGAGAACACTGAAGCTTTCTTT. Protein: CASQRTENTEAFF.

CDR3 region: CASSLTDGGNYGYTF. The CDR3 bases are TGTGCCAGCAGCCTCACGGACGGCGGTAACTATGGCTACACCTTC. The rearrangement links TRBV7-5 to TRBJ1-2. TRBV7-5 is a documented pseudogene. The CDR3 runs 15 residues.